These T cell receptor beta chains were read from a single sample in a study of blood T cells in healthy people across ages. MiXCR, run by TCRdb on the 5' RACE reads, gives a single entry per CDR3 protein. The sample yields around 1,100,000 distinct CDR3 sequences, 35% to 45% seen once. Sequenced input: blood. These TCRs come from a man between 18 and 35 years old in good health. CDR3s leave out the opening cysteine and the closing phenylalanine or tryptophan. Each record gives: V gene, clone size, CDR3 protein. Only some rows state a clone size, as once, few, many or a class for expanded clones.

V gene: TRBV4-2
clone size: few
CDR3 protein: ASSQDRDRRNSPLH

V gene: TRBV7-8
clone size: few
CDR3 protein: ASRPVNTEAF

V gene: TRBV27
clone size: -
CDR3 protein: ASSRNPGLGSDTQY

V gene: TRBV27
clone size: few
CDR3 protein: ASSPLYSGANVLT

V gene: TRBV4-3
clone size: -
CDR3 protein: ASSHRWSGTSGWNEQF

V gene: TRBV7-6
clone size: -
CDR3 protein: ASSGGTSGNTIY

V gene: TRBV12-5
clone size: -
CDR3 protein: ASGLGGKGSYEQY

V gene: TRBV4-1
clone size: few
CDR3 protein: ASSQDINSLYYGYT

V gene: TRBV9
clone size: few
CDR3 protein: ASSVQGTIDTQY

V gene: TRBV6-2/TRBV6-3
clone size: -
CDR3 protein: ASSYSGQGYNEQY

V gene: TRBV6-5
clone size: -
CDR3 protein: ASTRTGGDTEAF

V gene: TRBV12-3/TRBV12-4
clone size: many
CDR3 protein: ASSLDRRKGQF

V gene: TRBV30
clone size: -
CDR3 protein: AWSVLRGNQPQH

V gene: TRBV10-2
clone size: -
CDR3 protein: ASSESPLGLAGAQY

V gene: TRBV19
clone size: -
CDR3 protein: ASSSRTVSYNEQF

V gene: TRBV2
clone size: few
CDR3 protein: ASMGGTGYEQY

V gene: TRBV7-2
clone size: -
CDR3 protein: ASTYSGANYGYT

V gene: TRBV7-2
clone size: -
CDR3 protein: ASSGQDGVTEAF

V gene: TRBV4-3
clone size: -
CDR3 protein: ASSQLGTGGSGELF

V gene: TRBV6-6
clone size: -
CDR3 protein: ASRAGGQGDQPQH

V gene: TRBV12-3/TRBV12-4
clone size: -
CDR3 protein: ASSFQDRYNEQF

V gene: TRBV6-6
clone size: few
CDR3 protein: ASSPRETLPYNEQF

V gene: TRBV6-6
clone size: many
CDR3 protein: ASSLTGSTDTQY

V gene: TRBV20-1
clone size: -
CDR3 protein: SARDRTRPYEQY

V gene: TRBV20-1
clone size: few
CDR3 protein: SARGRGMGADTQY

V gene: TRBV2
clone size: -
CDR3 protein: ARKGGLAYGYT

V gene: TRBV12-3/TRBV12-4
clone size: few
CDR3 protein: ASSFSDSSTDTQY

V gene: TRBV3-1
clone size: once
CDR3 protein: ASSQPEEGGDTQY

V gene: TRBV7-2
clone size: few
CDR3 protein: ASSSSGGQNTEAF

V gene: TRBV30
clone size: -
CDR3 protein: AWSPGDTQY

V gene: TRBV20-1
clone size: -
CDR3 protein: SASTKRTGGYTEAF

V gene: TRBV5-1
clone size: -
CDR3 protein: ASTPSTGGRTEAF

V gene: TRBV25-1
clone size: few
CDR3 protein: ASSGTFSYEQY

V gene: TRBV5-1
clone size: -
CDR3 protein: ASSSDGCNEQF

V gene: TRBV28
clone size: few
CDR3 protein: ASTSGTENIQY

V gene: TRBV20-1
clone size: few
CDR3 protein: SALTDGYT

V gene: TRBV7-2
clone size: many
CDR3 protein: ASSPRSYNEQF

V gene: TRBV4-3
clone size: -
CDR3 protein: ASSQDLPGTSGDNEQF

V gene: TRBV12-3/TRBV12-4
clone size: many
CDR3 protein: ASSLDRGPYT

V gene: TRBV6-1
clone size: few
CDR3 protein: ASSVAETYEQY

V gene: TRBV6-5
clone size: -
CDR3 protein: ASATGGNQPQH

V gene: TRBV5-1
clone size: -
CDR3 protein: ASSLDPRSNEKLF

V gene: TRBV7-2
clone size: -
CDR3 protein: ASSSLRDYGYT

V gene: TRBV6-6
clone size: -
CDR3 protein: ASRRTQGPYAYT

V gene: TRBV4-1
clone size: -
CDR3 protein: ASSEGRGRTTIKETQY

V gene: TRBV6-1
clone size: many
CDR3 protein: ASSRRQETQY

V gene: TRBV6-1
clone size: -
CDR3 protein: ASSEWTSQF

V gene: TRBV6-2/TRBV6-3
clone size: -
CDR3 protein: ASSYRVSYNSPLH

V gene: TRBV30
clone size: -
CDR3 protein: AWGGHEQY

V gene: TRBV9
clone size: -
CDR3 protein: ASSASLQETQY

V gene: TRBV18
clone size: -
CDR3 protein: ASSPKGTRGMATEAF